A single sample is the source of the 18 T cell receptor beta chains below, sequenced in a study of T cells in Graves' hyperthyroidism and ophthalmopathy (dated by TCRdb to between 2019 and 2020). Receptor libraries were prepared by multiplex PCR. The sequencer was an Illumina HiSeq 2000. The TCR beta CDR3 regions were amplified from RNA transcripts. A first-round RT-PCR of the TCR CDR3 used the HTBI primer set with the Qiagen OneStep RT-PCR kit. Through fastp at Q25 and MiXCR, TCRdb rebuilt clones from the public reads, retaining in-frame beta chains. Rows with a matching CDR3 protein are joined into one entry that keeps the most common DNA and genes. Present in this sample are around 720,000 distinct CDR3 sequences, approximately 40% of which were seen just once. Less than 35% of the sample is held by the ten biggest clonotypes. Specimen: blood. These receptors originate from a woman aged 40 to 50 with Graves' hyperthyroidism.

With respect to this clonotype: Germline is not matched at one junction end, which may reflect a read error. The chain combines TRBV24-1 with TRBJ2-5; weak D call: TRBD1 (6 bases). CDR1 and CDR2 from the germline V gene are KGHDR and SFDVKD. The CDR3 is made up of 14 amino acids. Here the CDR3 reads CAISDRRQQETQYF. The CDR3 DNA sequence: TGTGCCATCAGTGACAGGAGACAGCAAGAGACCCAGTACTTC.

This clonotype has ten or more counts. This chain links TRBV7-2 with TRBJ1-3; D call uncertain. This CDR3 is 14 amino acids long. The V end was cut by 4 bases, the J end by 0 bases, with 7 bases between. Per the germline V gene, CDR1 is SGHTA and CDR2 is FQGNSA. The CDR3: CASSWLSSGNTIYF. DNA of the CDR3: TGTGCCAGCAGCTGGCTCTCCTCTGGAAACACCATATATTTT.

The CDR3 nucleotides are TGTGCCAGCAGCTGGGGCACAGGGGCCGGGGAGCTGTTTTTT. Amino acid sequence: CASSWGTGAGELFF. The chain combines TRBV6-2 or TRBV6-3 with TRBJ2-2, with 7 bases fitting TRBD1. J lost 6 bases, V lost 6 bases, and 7 bases had no gene match. CDR3 size: 14 residues. Germline V CDR1 and CDR2: MNHEY, SVGEGT.

This rearrangement joins TRBV29-1 to TRBJ2-7, with TRBD1 matching 11 bases. Germline CDR1 is SQVTM and CDR2 is ANQGSEA. The CDR3 is 14 residues long. The trim removed 7 bases at V and 3 bases at J, leaving 8 bases unmatched. The CDR3 nucleotides read TGCAGCGGTCAGACCGGGACAGGGGGCTACGAGCAGTACTTC. This encodes CSGQTGTGGYEQYF.

This clonotype was seen ten or more times. The chain is built from TRBV7-8 and TRBJ2-7; no reliable D call. The V end lost 1 base, the J end lost 2 bases, and 15 bases lay between the germline ends. Germline CDR1 SGHVS, CDR2 FQNEAQ. This CDR3 is built from 16 residues. DNA for the CDR3: TGTGCCAGCAGCTTAGTCTTGTTCAGCTACCCCTACGAGCAGTACTTC. This codes for CASSLVLFSYPYEQYF.

About this clonotype itself: At one end the junction does not follow the germline gene, possibly because of a read error. The chain employs TRBV19 and TRBJ2-3, with D unresolved. The CDR3 contains 11 residues. CDR1 is LNHDA and CDR2 is SQIVND in the germline V gene (reference sequence). CDR3 amino acids: CATKHSDTQYF. In DNA form, the CDR3 reads TGTGCCACAAAACACTCAGACACGCAGTATTTT.

Points on this clonotype: A read error may account for a junction end that differs from germline. This chain joins TRBV10-3 and TRBJ2-7; 14 bases are shared with TRBD2. Germline CDR1 is ENHRY and CDR2 is SYGVKD. This CDR3 comprises 20 residues. The CDR3 region is CASSYPFGTSGSISAYEQYF. The CDR3, as DNA: TGTGCCAGCAGTTACCCTTTCGGGACTAGCGGGAGTATCTCGGCCTACGAGCAGTACTTC.

This clonotype was detected ten times or more. The chain employs TRBV7-9 and TRBJ1-4; no clear D. Germline loops: CDR1 SEHNR, CDR2 FQNEAQ (reference sequence). V was cut by 5 bases and J by 4 bases, with 11 bases left in between. CDR3 length: 14 amino acids. CDR3 DNA: TGTGCCAGCAGCCCGACGGGTTATAATGAAAAACTGTTTTTT. Translating gives CASSPTGYNEKLFF.

There are many counts of this clonotype. V usage is TRBV13 and J usage is TRBJ1-3; D is unclear. V lost 1 base, J lost 2 bases, and 6 bases lay in between. Germline V gene lookup returns CDR1 PRHDT and CDR2 FYEKMQ (reference sequence). This CDR3 spans 14 amino acids. The CDR3 spells CASSLALTGNTIYF. The CDR3 nucleotides read TGTGCCAGCAGCTTAGCCCTAACTGGAAACACCATATATTTT.

Comment on this clonotype: This could be a read error, since a much larger clone is one nucleotide away. The chain joins TRBV24-1 to TRBJ1-5; a weak D match, TRBD1 (5 bases). The germline V gene encodes CDR1 KGHDR and CDR2 SFDVKD. The CDR3 spans 16 residues. V lost 5 bases to trimming and J lost 0 bases, with 13 bases between them. The CDR3 here is CATSGTTGDSNQPQHF. Here the CDR3 DNA reads TGTGCCACCAGTGGAACGACGGGGGATAGCAATCAGCCCCAGCATTTT.

A remark on this clonotype: Germline and junction disagree at one end, which may indicate a read error. The rearrangement uses TRBV10-3 and TRBJ1-1; no clear D. This CDR3 spans 12 amino acids. In germline, CDR1 is ENHRY, CDR2 SYGVKD. Here the CDR3 reads CASSYPGAEAFF. CDR3 nucleotide sequence: TGTGCCAGCAGTTATCCCGGCGCTGAAGCTTTCTTT.

This clonotype was observed at least ten times. CDR3: CASSPTYEQYF. Written as DNA, the CDR3 is TGTGCCAGCAGTCCGACCTACGAGCAGTACTTC. V usage is TRBV2 and J usage is TRBJ2-7; D gene uncertain. There are 11 residues in the CDR3. V was trimmed by 5 bases and J by 2 bases, leaving 4 bases between them. Germline lookup yields CDR1 SNHLY and CDR2 FYNNEI.

This clonotype was observed at least ten times. One end of the junction is discordant with germline, which a read error may explain. The V gene is TRBV12-3 or TRBV12-4, the J gene TRBJ1-4, with unresolved D. CDR3 length: 15 amino acids. The CDR3: CASSLGRAVNEKLFF. The CDR3 nucleotides are TGCGCCAGCAGCTTGGGTAGGGCGGTTAATGAAAAACTGTTTTTT.

The chain combines TRBV5-1 with TRBJ2-2, with D possibly being TRBD1 (5 bases). V was trimmed by 1 base and J by 5 bases, leaving 12 bases between them. The CDR3 length is 15 residues. Germline loops: CDR1 SGHRS, CDR2 YFSETQ. The CDR3, as DNA: TGCGCCAGCAGCTTGTCAGGGTCCGAAACCGGGGAGCTGTTTTTT. Encoded protein: CASSLSGSETGELFF.

The chain is built from TRBV7-9 and TRBJ1-4; D gene uncertain. Germline V gene sequence: CDR1 SEHNR, CDR2 FQNEAQ (reference sequence). This CDR3 is built from 15 residues. With 5 bases removed from V and 8 bases from J, the gap between germline ends came to 18 bases. The chain's CDR3 is CASSTPAWEGEKLFF. CDR3 nucleotides: TGTGCCAGCAGCACCCCCGCCTGGGAAGGCGAAAAACTGTTTTTT.

V gene TRBV11-1 combines with J gene TRBJ2-2, with 12 bases fitting TRBD1. CDR3 size: 17 residues. Germline lookup yields CDR1 SGHAT and CDR2 FQDESV (reference sequence). V trimming: 5 bases; J trimming: 4 bases; junction bases outside the gene matches: 8. The CDR3 region has the DNA TGTGCCAGCAGCCCAACGGGACAGGGGGCCCCCACCGGGGAGCTGTTTTTT. Translated, it gives CASSPTGQGAPTGELFF.

This clonotype was seen ten or more times. The chain combines TRBV15 with TRBJ1-5; D unresolved. The V gene lost 0 bases and the J gene lost 4 bases, with 10 bases spanning the gap. Germline CDR1 and CDR2: LNHNV and YYDKDF (reference sequence). The CDR3 contains 15 residues. CDR3 DNA: TGTGCCACCAGCAGAGACCGGGGTCAAAATCAGCCCCAGCATTTT. The encoded protein is CATSRDRGQNQPQHF.

Comment on this clonotype: A much larger clone sits a single nucleotide away, making a read error possible. The chain combines TRBV20-1 with TRBJ2-5; D remains ambiguous. CDR1 and CDR2 (germline): DFQATT, SNEGSKA (reference sequence). V lost 0 bases and J lost 5, with 13 bases in between. The CDR3 runs 14 residues. The CDR3 DNA reads TGCAGTGCTAGAGATAGGGTCCTCCTGGAGACCCAGTACTTC. Translating it yields CSARDRVLLETQYF.